This T cell receptor beta chain was retrieved from a study of blood T cell repertoires in COVID-19. For the study at large: Samples taken during acute and convalescent COVID-19 were collected in the United States, Italy and Spain. In each case, the material was cDNA or gDNA derived from T cells, B-cell-depleted T cells, or PBMCs.

Sequencing used immunoSEQ multiplex PCR; TCRdb keeps in-frame clones, though not all of them. The table includes 35,000 to 50,000 clones, around 90% detected once. The CDR3 consists of 17 residues. The trim removed 2 bases at V and 0 bases at J, leaving 5 bases unmatched. The germline gives CDR1 SGHTS, CDR2 YDEGEE. This sequence was found in a man aged 50 to 59 with active COVID-19. The chain uses TRBV5-8 and TRBJ1-3; 10 positions agree with TRBD1. The sample was peripheral blood. CDR3 region: CASSLGDRGYSGNTIYF. The DNA of the CDR3 is TGTGCCAGCAGCTTAGGGGACAGGGGTTACTCTGGAAACACCATATATTTT.